The 25 T cell receptor beta chains in this list originate from one sample, sequenced in a study of cytomegalovirus exposure and HLA in healthy donors. The PCR employed 60 Vbeta primers together with 13 Jbeta primers. Here immunoSEQ multiplex PCR was the method, and the copy in TCRdb shows in-frame clones only, minus some. The table has over 150,000 clones, 55% to 80% seen once. The sequenced material came from PBMCs. The receptors shown here come from a woman aged 18-29 years in good health and CMV-seropositive.

The chain recombines TRBV6-4 with TRBJ1-4; TRBD1 matches at 7 bases. The trim removed 6 bases at V and 7 bases at J, leaving 5 bases unmatched. Germline V lookup: CDR1 MRHNA, CDR2 SNTAGT. The CDR3 is 13 residues long. The CDR3 sequence: CASSRDSGEKLFF. As DNA, the CDR3 is TGTGCCAGCAGCCGGGACAGTGGTGAAAAACTGTTTTTT.

This clone is a singleton in its sample. The rearrangement joins TRBV19 to TRBJ1-4; 8 bases fit TRBD1. Germline lookup yields CDR1 LNHDA and CDR2 SQIVND (reference sequence). The CDR3 runs to 14 residues. The V segment lost 7 bases and the J segment 8 bases; nucleotides outside the gene matches: 9. The CDR3 coding sequence is TGTGCCAGTAACGACAGGGGCAGAGGGGAAAAACTGTTTTTT. It codes for CASNDRGRGEKLFF.

V is TRBV30 and J is TRBJ2-4, with unresolved D. CDR1 and CDR2 from the germline V gene are GTSNPN and SVGIG (reference sequence). This CDR3 comprises 13 residues. V shed 3 bases and J shed 5 bases, with 11 bases lying between them. CDR3 bases: TGTGCCTGGAGACCCCAGACTCAAAACATTCAGTACTTC. Residues: CAWRPQTQNIQYF.

This chain uses TRBV5-1 with TRBJ2-5, with 7 nucleotides matching TRBD2. This CDR3 has 15 residues. After removal of 5 bases from V and 2 bases from J, the junction contained 9 bases not matched to a gene. The germline V gene encodes CDR1 SGHRS and CDR2 YFSETQ. CDR3 nucleotides: TGCGCCAGCAGGTTTCAGCGGGGTTATCAAGAGACCCAGTACTTC. Its protein product is CASRFQRGYQETQYF. The complete variable domain, with remaining parts taken from reference TRBV5-1 and TRBJ2-5, reads KAGVTQTPRYLIKTRGQQVTLSCSPISGHRSVSWYQQTPGQGLQFLFEYFSETQRNKGNFPGRFSGRQFSNSRSEMNVSTLELGDSALYLCASRFQRGYQETQYFGPGTRLLVL.

The chain couples TRBV9 to TRBJ1-1; the D gene is possibly TRBD1 (6 bases). V lost 0 bases to trimming and J lost 9 bases, with 21 bases between them. CDR3 length: 16 residues. Germline-derived CDR1 and CDR2 are SGDLS and YYNGEE. The CDR3 DNA is TGTGCCAGCAGCGTAGACATGGGGGCGCAGTCGATTAAAGCTTTCTTT. It yields the protein CASSVDMGAQSIKAFF.

The CDR3 protein is CASSPRVDTQYF. The CDR3 nucleotides are TGTGCCAGTAGTCCCAGGGTAGATACGCAGTATTTT. The chain recombines TRBV19 with TRBJ2-3, with a weak D call TRBD1 (5 bases). The CDR3 is made up of 12 amino acids. Trimming took 5 bases from V and 5 from J, leaving 8 bases between them. CDR1 LNHDA and CDR2 SQIVND come from the germline V gene (reference sequence).

The chain joins TRBV11-3 to TRBJ1-1; no reliable D call. Per germline, CDR1 SGHNT and CDR2 YENEEA. The CDR3 length is 13 residues. V lost 5 bases and J lost 2, with 9 bases in between. CDR3 region: CASSLARNTEAFF. The CDR3 bases are TGTGCCAGCAGCCTGGCACGAAACACTGAAGCTTTCTTT.

The chain joins TRBV7-9 to TRBJ2-3; 8 nucleotides align to TRBD1. V lost 3 bases to trimming and J lost 4 bases; unmatched junction nucleotides: 6. The germline V gene has CDR1 SEHNR and CDR2 FQNEAQ (reference sequence). The CDR3 spans 15 residues. CDR3 amino acids: CASSFGDRWPDTQYF. In nucleotides, the CDR3 is TGTGCCAGCAGCTTTGGGGACAGGTGGCCAGATACGCAGTATTTT.

The chain recombines TRBV19 with TRBJ2-3; 8 bases are shared with TRBD2. The germline CDR1 and CDR2 sequences are LNHDA and SQIVND (reference sequence). This CDR3 has 16 residues. V dropped 1 base and J dropped 6; count of bases not matched to a gene: 9. The CDR3 protein is CASSIAGTRGGDTQYF. The DNA of the CDR3 is TGTGCCAGTAGTATAGCCGGGACTAGAGGGGGGGATACGCAGTATTTT.

The chain couples TRBV29-1 to TRBJ2-5; D not resolved. The germline CDR1 and CDR2 sequences are SQVTM and ANQGSEA. Trimming pared 5 bases from V and 4 bases from J, leaving 20 bases between. There are 15 residues in the CDR3. The CDR3, as DNA: TGCAGCGTTTTATTGGTCCGGTACCCATCAGAGACCCAGTACTTC. Translation gives CSVLLVRYPSETQYF.

The chain combines TRBV6-1 with TRBJ2-2; 9 bases line up with TRBD1. The CDR3 is made up of 13 amino acids. The trim removed 6 bases at V and 9 bases at J, leaving 5 bases unmatched. Germline V gene data show CDR1 as MNHNS and CDR2 as SASEGT. The chain's CDR3 is CASSGQGTRELFF. CDR3 in DNA: TGTGCCAGCAGCGGACAGGGGACCAGGGAGCTGTTTTTT.

This clone was recorded only once. V gene TRBV5-1 combines with J gene TRBJ1-1, with D uncertain. The CDR3 contains 14 residues. V lost 2 bases, J lost 0 bases, and 8 bases lay in between. Germline V gene lookup returns CDR1 SGHRS and CDR2 YFSETQ. In DNA form, the CDR3 reads TGCGCCAGCAGCTTTACCACAGTGAACACTGAAGCTTTCTTT. Amino acid sequence: CASSFTTVNTEAFF.

This chain uses TRBV28 with TRBJ2-7; 7 nucleotides agree with TRBD1. The CDR3 length is 15 residues. Germline CDR1 and CDR2: MDHEN and SYDVKM. The V and J ends lost 5 bases and 0 bases, in that order; junction bases with no gene match: 7. CDR3 loop: CASSAGQVSSYEQYF. CDR3 DNA sequence: TGTGCCAGCAGTGCTGGACAGGTGAGCTCCTACGAGCAGTACTTC.

The rearrangement uses TRBV30 and TRBJ2-7; the match to TRBD1 covers 7 bases. V dropped 5 bases and J dropped 0; count of bases not matched to a gene: 4. CDR1 and CDR2 (germline): GTSNPN, SVGIG (reference sequence). The CDR3 has 13 amino acids. CDR3 residues: CAWGGQNSYEQYF. The CDR3 DNA follows: TGTGCCTGGGGGGGACAGAACTCCTACGAGCAGTACTTC.

The V and J genes are TRBV5-4 and TRBJ1-5, with D uncertain. Germline V lookup: CDR1 SGHNT, CDR2 YYREEE (reference sequence). The CDR3 consists of 16 residues. Trimming took 6 bases from V and 3 from J, leaving 19 bases between them. CDR3 DNA sequence: TGTGCCAGCACCCCCCACAGCGGATTCGACAATCAGCCCCAGCATTTT. Protein sequence: CASTPHSGFDNQPQHF.

This clone was seen a handful of times. CDR3 nucleotide sequence: TGCAGCGTTGCAGGGAGGGGTTTCCAAGAGACCCAGTACTTC. Protein sequence: CSVAGRGFQETQYF. The rearrangement uses TRBV29-1 and TRBJ2-5, with 7 bases lining up with TRBD2. The CDR3 runs 14 residues. J gave up 1 base and V 4 bases, and 6 bases lay outside the gene matches. CDR1 is SQVTM, CDR2 ANQGSEA, per germline.

This chain links TRBV2 with TRBJ2-5; D possibly corresponds to TRBD2 (6 bases). The DNA matches TRBJ2-7 better at its end, which makes the J call doubtful. CDR3 length equals 14 residues. Germline V gives CDR1 SNHLY, CDR2 FYNNEI. The CDR3 is CASSEWSSDYEQYF. The CDR3 DNA reads TGTGCCAGCAGTGAATGGTCTAGCGATTACGAGCAGTACTTC.

The chain carries TRBV7-2 and TRBJ2-7, with TRBD1 identical over 7 bases. The CDR3 covers 14 residues. Trimming took 5 bases from V and 3 from J; bases not matched to a gene: 7. Germline lookup yields CDR1 SGHTA and CDR2 FQGNSA. DNA for the CDR3: TGTGCCAGCAGCCCACCGGGACAGCACTACGAGCAGTACTTC. Translated: CASSPPGQHYEQYF. The whole variable domain, remainder taken from reference TRBV7-2 and TRBJ2-7, is GAGVSQSPSNKVTEKGKDVELRCDPISGHTALYWYRQSLGQGLEFLIYFQGNSAPDKSGLPSDRFSAERTGGSVSTLTIQRTQQEDSAVYLCASSPPGQHYEQYFGPGTRLTVT.

The chain couples TRBV7-2 to TRBJ1-3, with TRBD1 as a possible D gene (6 bases). With 4 bases removed from V and 2 bases from J, the gap between germline ends came to 15 bases. The germline CDR1 and CDR2 sequences are SGHTA and FQGNSA. The CDR3 sequence is 16 residues long. CDR3 sequence (DNA): TGTGCCAGCAGCTGGAAGACAGGCACTACTGGAAACACCATATATTTT. Its translation: CASSWKTGTTGNTIYF.

The chain is built from TRBV28 and TRBJ2-5, with 9 bases matching TRBD2. The better agreement between TRBJ2-7 and the DNA end casts doubt on the J call. This CDR3 is built from 14 residues. Germline V gives CDR1 MDHEN, CDR2 SYDVKM. The CDR3 DNA is TGTGCCAGCAGGCTAGCGGGACTGGCCTACGAGCAGTACTTC. This codes for CASRLAGLAYEQYF.

Points on this clone: This sample includes further DNA sequences coding for the same CDR3. The chain couples TRBV2 to TRBJ2-7; 11 bases line up with TRBD1. Germline V CDR1 and CDR2: SNHLY, FYNNEI. The CDR3 totals 13 residues. V lost 10 bases to trimming and J lost 6 bases; unmatched junction nucleotides: 8. CDR3 residues: CATSGTGGSEQYF. The CDR3 nucleotides are TGTGCCACCTCCGGGACAGGGGGGTCCGAGCAGTACTTC.

The CDR3 protein is CASSFLQRRSTDTQYF. The CDR3 DNA sequence: TGTGCCAGCAGTTTTCTCCAGAGGAGGAGCACAGATACGCAGTATTTT. The chain recombines TRBV27 with TRBJ2-3; D perhaps matches TRBD2 (5 bases). In germline, CDR1 is MNHEY, CDR2 SMNVEV (reference sequence). The CDR3 sequence is 16 residues long. V lost 3 bases to trimming and J lost 0 bases, with 13 bases between them.

The chain employs TRBV5-6 and TRBJ2-5; the D gene is possibly TRBD2 (6 bases). V lost 7 bases and J lost 2, with 15 bases in between. Germline lookup yields CDR1 SGHDT and CDR2 YYEEEE. This CDR3 is 14 amino acids long. Here the CDR3 reads CASGGAGPQETQYF. DNA for the CDR3: TGTGCCAGCGGCGGGGCGGGACCACAAGAGACCCAGTACTTC.

This chain connects TRBV9 to TRBJ2-4, with 7 bases aligning to TRBD2. From germline, CDR1 is SGDLS and CDR2 YYNGEE. CDR3 size: 18 residues. The V gene end was trimmed by 3 bases and the J gene end by 1 base; junction bases not matched to a gene: 13. CDR3 in DNA: TGTGCCAGCAGCGCTGGAGCGGGGACCCACCAGGCCAAAAACATTCAGTACTTC. It codes for CASSAGAGTHQAKNIQYF.

The J gene is TRBJ2-3, the V gene TRBV4-1; no reliable D call. Trimming removed 0 bases from V and 6 bases from J, with 7 bases in between. The length of the CDR3 is 13 residues. Germline CDR1 and CDR2: MGHRA and YSYEKL. The CDR3 reads CASSQELSDTQYF. CDR3 sequence (DNA): TGCGCCAGCAGCCAAGAATTGTCGGATACGCAGTATTTT.